Included here is one T cell receptor beta chain sequence, with context. Its antigen remains unknown. This specimen belongs to a study of cytomegalovirus exposure and HLA in healthy donors. The overall study: Some 85 million unique TCRs from HLA-typed donors were held in an early data release. Study findings and constraints: Analyses of presence and absence presupposed an approximately uniform sequencing depth across donors.

While unrecorded immune exposures were likely, the donors were nominally healthy when sampled. Researchers ran the PCR with 60 Vbeta and 13 Jbeta primers. The method was immunoSEQ multiplex PCR; TCRdb's version includes in-frame clones alone and lacks a portion of them. The sample lists about 150,000 clones, about 76% seen once, with approximately 7.7% in the top ten. CDR1 is LGHNA and CDR2 is YSLEER in the germline V gene. V lost 0 bases to trimming and J lost 5 bases, with 10 bases between them. The CDR3 is made up of 15 amino acids. Sequencing input: PBMCs. This receptor was taken from a man younger than 45 in good health and CMV-seropositive. The V gene is TRBV4-3, the J gene TRBJ2-2, with D tentatively TRBD2 (5 bases). For the CDR3, the DNA is TGCGCCAGCAGCCAAGATAACAGAGGGACCGGGGAGCTGTTTTTT. It yields the protein CASSQDNRGTGELFF.